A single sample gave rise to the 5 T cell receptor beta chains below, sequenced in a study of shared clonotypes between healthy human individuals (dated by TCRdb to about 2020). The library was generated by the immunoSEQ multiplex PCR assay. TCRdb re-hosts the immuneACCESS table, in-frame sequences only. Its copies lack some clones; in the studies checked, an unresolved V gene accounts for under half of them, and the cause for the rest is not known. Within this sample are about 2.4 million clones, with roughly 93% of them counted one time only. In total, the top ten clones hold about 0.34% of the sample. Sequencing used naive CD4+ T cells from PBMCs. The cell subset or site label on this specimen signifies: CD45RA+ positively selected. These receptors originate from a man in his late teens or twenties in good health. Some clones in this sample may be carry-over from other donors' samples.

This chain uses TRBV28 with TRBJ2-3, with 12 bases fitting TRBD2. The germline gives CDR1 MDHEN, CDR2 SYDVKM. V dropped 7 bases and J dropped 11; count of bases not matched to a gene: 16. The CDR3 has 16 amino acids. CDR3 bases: TGTGCCAGCACCCAAGCGGGGACTAGCGGGCCCCGGGTGCAGTATTTT. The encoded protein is CASTQAGTSGPRVQYF.

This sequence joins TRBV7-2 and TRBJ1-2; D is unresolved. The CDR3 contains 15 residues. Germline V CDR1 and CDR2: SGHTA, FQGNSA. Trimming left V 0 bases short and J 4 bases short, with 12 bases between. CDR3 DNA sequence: TGTGCCAGCAGCTTAGCGCTCCCGGGTGTCTATGGCTACACCTTC. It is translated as CASSLALPGVYGYTF.

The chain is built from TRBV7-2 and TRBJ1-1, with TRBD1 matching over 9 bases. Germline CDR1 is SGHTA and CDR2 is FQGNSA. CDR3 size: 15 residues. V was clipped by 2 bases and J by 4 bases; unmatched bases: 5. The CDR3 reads CASSLKTGGGTEAFF. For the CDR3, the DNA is TGTGCCAGCAGCTTAAAGACAGGGGGAGGCACTGAAGCTTTCTTT.

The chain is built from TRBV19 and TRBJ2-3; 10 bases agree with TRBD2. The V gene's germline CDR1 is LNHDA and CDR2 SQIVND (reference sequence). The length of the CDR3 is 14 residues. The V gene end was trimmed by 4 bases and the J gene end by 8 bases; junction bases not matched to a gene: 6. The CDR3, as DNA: TGTGCCAGTAGTAAGCTAGCGGGAGATGGTACGCAGTATTTT. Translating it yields CASSKLAGDGTQYF.

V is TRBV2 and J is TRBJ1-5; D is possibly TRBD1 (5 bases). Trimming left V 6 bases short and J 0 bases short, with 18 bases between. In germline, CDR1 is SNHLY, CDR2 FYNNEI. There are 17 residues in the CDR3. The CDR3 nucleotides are TGTGCCAGCAGACAGGTGGTTTGGGGGGATAGCAATCAGCCCCAGCATTTT. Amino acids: CASRQVVWGDSNQPQHF.